What follows describes a single TCR beta chain. Its antigen remains unknown. Using immunoSEQ multiplex PCR, the repertoire was profiled, and TCRdb retains in-frame clones only, with some absent. Of 55,000 to 80,000 clones listed, roughly 94% are singletons. Among the 120 or so subjects of the validation cohort, separate from the 666-subject first cohort, were the donors. The entry originates in a study of cytomegalovirus exposure and HLA in healthy donors. Broader study findings: Within the 100 to 150 validation repertoires, first-cohort TCR clusters tended to co-occur, according to a later analysis. Rarity held for most TCR sequences, but there were some public TCRs that occurred in many donors. Reports credit the classifier with highly specific, highly sensitive diagnosis of cytomegalovirus status.

Sequencing used PBMCs. The receptor was derived from a man younger than 30 in good health and CMV-seropositive.

CDR3 region: CASSLGLAYNEQFF. Written as DNA, the CDR3 is TGTGCCAGCAGCTTGGGACTAGCTTACAATGAGCAGTTCTTC. The chain joins TRBV7-3 to TRBJ2-1; TRBD2 matches 9 bases. The CDR3 is made up of 14 amino acids. V gave up 3 bases and J gave up 4 bases; unmatched junction bases: 1. Germline CDR1 and CDR2: SGHTA and FQGTGA.